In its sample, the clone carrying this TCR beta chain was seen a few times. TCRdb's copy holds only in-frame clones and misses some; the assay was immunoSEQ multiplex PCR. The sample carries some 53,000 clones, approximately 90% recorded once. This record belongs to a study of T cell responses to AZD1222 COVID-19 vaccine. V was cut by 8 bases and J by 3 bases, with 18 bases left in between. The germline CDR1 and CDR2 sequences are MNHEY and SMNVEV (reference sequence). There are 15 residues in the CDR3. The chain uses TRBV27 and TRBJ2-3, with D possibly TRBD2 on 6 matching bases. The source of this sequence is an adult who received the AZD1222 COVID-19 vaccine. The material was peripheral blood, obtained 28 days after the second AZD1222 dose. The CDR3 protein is CASQLAFGRTDTQYF. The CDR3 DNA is TGTGCCAGCCAACTAGCATTCGGTCGGACAGATACGCAGTATTTT.